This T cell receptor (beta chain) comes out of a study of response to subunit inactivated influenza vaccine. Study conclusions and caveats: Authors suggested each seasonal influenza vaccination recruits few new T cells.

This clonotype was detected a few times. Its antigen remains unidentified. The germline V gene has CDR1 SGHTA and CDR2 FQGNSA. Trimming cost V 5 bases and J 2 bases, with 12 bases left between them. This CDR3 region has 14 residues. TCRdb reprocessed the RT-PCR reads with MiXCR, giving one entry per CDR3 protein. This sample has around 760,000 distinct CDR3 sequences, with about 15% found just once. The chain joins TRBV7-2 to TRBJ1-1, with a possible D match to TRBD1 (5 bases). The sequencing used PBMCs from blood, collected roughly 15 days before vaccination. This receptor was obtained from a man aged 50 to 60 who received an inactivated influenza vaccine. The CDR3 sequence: CASSQGQFNTEAFF. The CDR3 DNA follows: TGTGCCAGCAGCCAGGGCCAGTTTAACACTGAAGCTTTCTTT.